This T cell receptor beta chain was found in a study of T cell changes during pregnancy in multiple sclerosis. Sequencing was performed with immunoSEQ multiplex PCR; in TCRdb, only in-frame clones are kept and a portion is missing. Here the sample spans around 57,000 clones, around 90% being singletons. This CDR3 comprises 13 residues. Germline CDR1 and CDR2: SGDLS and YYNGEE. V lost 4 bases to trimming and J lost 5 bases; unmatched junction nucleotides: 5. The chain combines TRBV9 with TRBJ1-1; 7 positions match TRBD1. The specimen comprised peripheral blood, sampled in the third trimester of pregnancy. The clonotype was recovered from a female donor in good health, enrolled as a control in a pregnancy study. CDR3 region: CASSTQGWTEAFF. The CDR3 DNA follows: TGTGCCAGCAGCACACAGGGGTGGACTGAAGCTTTCTTT.